This TCR beta chain originates from a study of response to subunit inactivated influenza vaccine. Study results and limitations: That few new T cells are recruited by each seasonal influenza vaccination was the authors' suggestion.

The CDR3 length is 15 residues. CDR1 is SGHRS, CDR2 YFSETQ, per germline. Trimming shortened V by 0 bases and J by 1 base, and 10 bases separated the two germline ends. TCRdb reanalysed the RT-PCR reads using MiXCR and keeps one entry per CDR3 protein. Counted here are hundreds of thousands of distinct CDR3 sequences, about 25% occurring once; the ten biggest clones make up less than 2.5%. With regard to this clonotype: Its matching antigen is unknown.

This clonotype was sampled from a man aged 50 to 60 who received an inactivated influenza vaccine. This material consisted of CD4+ T cells sorted from PBMCs, taken 5 to 6 days after vaccination. The chain carries TRBV5-1 and TRBJ2-5; D unclear. CDR3 in DNA: TGCGCCAGCAGCTTGGGGGCAGACCTCCAAGAGACCCAGTACTTC. It specifies CASSLGADLQETQYF.